This T cell receptor (beta chain) was sequenced in a study of T cells of healthy individuals. The sample holds a few counts of this clonotype. A single record per CDR3 protein comes from TCRdb applying MiXCR to the 5' RACE reads. The data hold some 39,000 distinct CDR3 sequences, with about 5% observed a single time. Looked up from germline, CDR1 is MNHEY and CDR2 is SVGEGT. V dropped 6 bases and J dropped 0 bases, with 12 bases sitting between them. CDR3 length: 16 residues. The clonotype originates from a human donor in good health. The chain recombines TRBV6-2 or TRBV6-3 with TRBJ2-6; D remains ambiguous. In DNA, the CDR3 is TGTGCCAGCAGCAGACTCCTAAGCTCTGGGGCCAACGTCCTGACTTTC. Its translation is CASSRLLSSGANVLTF.